The clone carrying this T cell receptor (beta chain) is medium-sized by share. The source of the sample is a study of response to subunit inactivated influenza vaccine. TCRdb reprocessed the RT-PCR reads via MiXCR and lists one record per CDR3 protein. The table lists about 170,000 distinct CDR3 sequences, 12% of them singletons. The CDR3 has 15 residues. The germline CDR1 and CDR2 sequences are SGHTA and FQGNSA. Trimming took 4 bases from V and 1 from J; bases not matched to a gene: 5. This same sample was also taken into another study, of T cells expressing NK-cell markers. That source adds: With UMIs, 5'RACE template switching was used to make TCR beta cDNA. TCR beta repertoires came from sorted CD3+CD56+NKG2C+, CD3+CD56+NKG2C- and CD3+CD56-NKG2C+ T cells. Eight donors were sequenced, seven testing HCMV-seropositive and one testing seronegative.

This chain links TRBV7-2 with TRBJ2-7, with 9 bases identical to TRBD1. The sequencing used CD8+ T cells sorted from PBMCs, collected 11 to 12 days after vaccination. The source of this sequence is a man in his fifties or sixties who received an inactivated influenza vaccine. Here the CDR3 reads CASSSDRGNSYEQYF. In nucleotides, the CDR3 is TGTGCCAGCAGCTCCGACAGGGGGAATTCCTACGAGCAGTACTTC.